These 30 T cell receptor beta chains were sequenced from one sample in a study of a mutant IDH1 vaccine in newly diagnosed glioma. The time point here: week 35, safety follow-up. Each dose delivered 300 ug of mutant IDH1 20-mer peptide subcutaneously with imiquimod. Produced via immunoSEQ multiplex PCR; TCRdb's table is partial and in-frame only. The table shows about 46,000 clones, with around 92% occurring only once. No antigen has been identified for these receptors. The sample consisted of PBMCs, taken from a glioma patient whose treatment included an IDH1 peptide vaccine. These TCRs come from a man between 45 and 60 years old with glioma.

The chain links TRBV18 to TRBJ1-2, with D unresolved. Germline loops: CDR1 KGHSH, CDR2 LQKENI. Between the trimmed V and J ends, which lost 5 bases and 2 bases, there was a span of 9 bases. The CDR3 is made up of 13 amino acids. The CDR3 loop is CASSSARNYGYTF. The CDR3 coding sequence is TGTGCCAGCTCATCAGCTCGGAACTATGGCTACACCTTC.

Notes on this clone: It is unclear where the CDR3 begins or ends on the DNA, so no DNA is shown, and the CDR3 is as TCRdb lists it. At the DNA level, this CDR3 is encoded by other sequences in the same sample as well. The chain couples TRBV29-1 to TRBJ2-7; the table's D call, TRBD1, was not checked against the DNA. The CDR3 extends over 12 residues, inclusive of both ends. CDR1 is SQVTM, CDR2 ANQGSEA, per germline. The CDR3 loop is CSVAGGNDEQYF.

The V and J genes are TRBV19 and TRBJ2-7; D unclear. Germline-derived CDR1 and CDR2 are LNHDA and SQIVND (reference sequence). Trimming removed 0 bases from V and 7 bases from J, with 19 bases in between. The CDR3 covers 16 residues. The CDR3 nucleotides are TGTGCCAGTAGTATAGATACAGAGCTTGCTACGTGGGAGCAGTACTTC. Residues: CASSIDTELATWEQYF.

The CDR3 sequence: CASSSPRGRRNSPLHF. The CDR3 nucleotides read TGTGCCAGCAGTTCTCCCAGGGGGCGCAGGAATTCACCCCTCCACTTT. The chain carries TRBV27 and TRBJ1-6; 8 bases align to TRBD1. Germline V gene lookup returns CDR1 MNHEY and CDR2 SMNVEV (reference sequence). V lost 4 bases to trimming and J lost 7 bases; unmatched junction nucleotides: 9. This CDR3 is built from 16 residues.

This chain joins TRBV7-8 and TRBJ1-5, with 7 bases that match TRBD1. CDR1 and CDR2 from the germline V gene are SGHVS and FQNEAQ. Trimming took 5 bases from V and 7 from J; bases not matched to a gene: 8. The CDR3 runs to 14 residues. CDR3 region: CASSRTGGSQPQHF. DNA of the CDR3: TGTGCCAGCAGCCGGACAGGCGGGTCACAGCCCCAGCATTTT.

The chain is built from TRBV2 and TRBJ1-5; D unclear. The CDR3 totals 15 residues. Trimming removed 6 bases at V and 1 base at J, with 13 bases between. The germline V gene has CDR1 SNHLY and CDR2 FYNNEI. The DNA for the CDR3 is TGTGCCAGCAGGGGTGGATTGGAAAGCAATCAGCCCCAGCATTTT. Translation gives CASRGGLESNQPQHF.

The chain recombines TRBV6-5 with TRBJ2-7; no definite D call. V was cut by 10 bases and J by 7 bases, with 17 bases left in between. Looked up from germline, CDR1 is MNHEY and CDR2 is SVGAGI. The CDR3 consists of 12 residues. CDR3 DNA sequence: TGTGCCACCTCCGAGAGCTCCCTAGAGCAGTACTTC. It specifies CATSESSLEQYF.

The V and J genes are TRBV6-1 and TRBJ1-2; the D gene is possibly TRBD1 (5 bases). The CDR3 runs 14 residues. Looked up from germline, CDR1 is MNHNS and CDR2 is SASEGT. V shed 8 bases and J shed 6 bases, with 19 bases lying between them. Written as DNA, the CDR3 is TGTGCCAGCGTCCTCCGGGGGACTCATGATGGCTACACCTTC. Its protein product is CASVLRGTHDGYTF.

J is TRBJ1-1 and V is TRBV19, with 7 bases identical to TRBD1. CDR1 is LNHDA, CDR2 SQIVND, per germline (reference sequence). The CDR3 runs to 14 residues. Trimming took 5 bases from V and 1 from J; bases not matched to a gene: 4. CDR3 DNA: TGTGCCAGTAGTCTGGGACAGAGGAACACTGAAGCTTTCTTT. It is translated as CASSLGQRNTEAFF. Variable domain in full (rest from reference TRBV19 and TRBJ1-1): DGGITQSPKYLFRKEGQNVTLSCEQNLNHDAMYWYRQDPGQGLRLIYYSQIVNDFQKGDIAEGYSVSREKKESFPLTVTSAQKNPTAFYLCASSLGQRNTEAFFGQGTRLTVV.

The genes are TRBV11-1 and TRBJ1-1; 8 bases align to TRBD1. Per the germline V gene, CDR1 is SGHAT and CDR2 is FQDESV (reference sequence). Trimming removed 5 bases from V and 0 bases from J; junction bases left unmatched: 2. CDR3 size: 14 residues. This CDR3 reads CASSQDRVNTEAFF. DNA of the CDR3: TGTGCCAGCAGCCAGGACAGGGTGAACACTGAAGCTTTCTTT.

V and J are TRBV27 and TRBJ2-1; perhaps TRBD2 as D (6 bases). CDR3 length: 14 residues. Per germline, CDR1 MNHEY and CDR2 SMNVEV (reference sequence). V was trimmed by 2 bases and J by 7 bases, leaving 12 bases between them. The CDR3 here is CASSLLAISNEQFF. As DNA, the CDR3 is TGTGCCAGCAGTTTACTAGCGATATCAAATGAGCAGTTCTTC.

This clone was observed a single time. V is TRBV30 and J is TRBJ1-6; D is uncertain. Germline CDR1 reads GTSNPN; CDR2 reads SVGIG (reference sequence). This CDR3 spans 16 amino acids. Trimming took 3 bases from V and 6 from J, leaving 18 bases between them. In DNA, the CDR3 is TGTGCCTGGAGCCCTACTTCCCATCAAGTTAATTCACCCCTCCACTTT. It specifies CAWSPTSHQVNSPLHF.

The rearrangement links TRBV5-1 to TRBJ2-3; tentatively, D is TRBD2 (5 bases). V shed 0 bases and J shed 1 base, with 9 bases lying between them. The CDR3 runs 15 residues. From germline, CDR1 is SGHRS and CDR2 YFSETQ. In DNA form, the CDR3 reads TGCGCCAGCAGCTTGGTCGCGGGCCGCACAGATACGCAGTATTTT. It is translated as CASSLVAGRTDTQYF.

The chain links TRBV18 to TRBJ2-7; 9 bases line up with TRBD1. Germline V gene lookup returns CDR1 KGHSH and CDR2 LQKENI. This CDR3 is built from 13 residues. Trimming removed 4 bases from V and 4 bases from J; junction bases left unmatched: 2. Here the CDR3 DNA reads TGTGCCAGCTCACTAGGACAGGGGTACGAGCAGTACTTC. It specifies CASSLGQGYEQYF.

This chain joins TRBV2 and TRBJ2-2, with D possibly matching TRBD1 (5 bases). The CDR3 consists of 15 residues. V gave up 7 bases and J gave up 4 bases, with 16 bases separating them. Germline-derived CDR1 and CDR2 are SNHLY and FYNNEI. As DNA, the CDR3 is TGTGCCAGCACCCCGAGGCAGGGTGGCACCGGGGAGCTGTTTTTT. Protein sequence: CASTPRQGGTGELFF.

The genes are TRBV9 and TRBJ2-6, with D hard to call. Germline-derived CDR1 and CDR2 are SGDLS and YYNGEE. This CDR3 region has 16 residues. Trimming pared 0 bases from V and 0 bases from J, leaving 7 bases between. In DNA form, the CDR3 reads TGTGCCAGCAGCGTAGGATTTGTCTCTGGGGCCAACGTCCTGACTTTC. This gives the protein CASSVGFVSGANVLTF.

The chain recombines TRBV4-3 with TRBJ2-7; 9 bases map to TRBD1. CDR1 and CDR2 (germline): LGHNA, YSLEER. The CDR3 is made up of 14 amino acids. V was pared by 1 base and J by 4 bases, with 2 bases of the junction left unmatched. Here the CDR3 reads CASSQGGTGYEQYF. As DNA, the CDR3 is TGCGCCAGCAGCCAAGGGGGGACAGGGTACGAGCAGTACTTC.

V usage is TRBV7-8 and J usage is TRBJ2-1; TRBD1 agrees at 9 bases. The germline V gene has CDR1 SGHVS and CDR2 FQNEAQ. J gave up 1 base and V 3 bases, and 22 bases lay outside the gene matches. The CDR3 is made up of 22 amino acids. The CDR3 bases are TGTGCCAGCAGCTTGGGGGGACAGGGTTTCTTCAGCGGCCGACGGTCCTACAATGAGCAGTTCTTC. Protein product: CASSLGGQGFFSGRRSYNEQFF.

In its sample, this clone ranks as large (0.1 to 1%). The chain joins TRBV29-1 to TRBJ2-3; a weak D match, TRBD1 (5 bases). CDR1 is SQVTM and CDR2 is ANQGSEA in the germline V gene. This CDR3 is 11 amino acids long. V lost 2 bases to trimming and J lost 6 bases, with 6 bases between them. CDR3 sequence: CSVEKGDTQYF. CDR3 DNA: TGCAGCGTTGAAAAGGGGGATACGCAGTATTTT.

The genes are TRBV9 and TRBJ2-7, with TRBD1 matching over 7 bases. This CDR3 contains 13 residues. Germline trimming cut 4 bases from V and 5 bases from J; bases unmatched to any gene: 6. Germline V gene sequence: CDR1 SGDLS, CDR2 YYNGEE. CDR3: CASSLPDRDEQYF. The CDR3 DNA reads TGTGCCAGCAGCCTACCCGACAGGGACGAGCAGTACTTC.

This clone was recorded once. The chain joins TRBV7-2 to TRBJ1-2; perhaps TRBD1 as D (6 bases). The length of the CDR3 is 16 residues. Between the trimmed V and J ends, which lost 7 bases and 4 bases, there was a span of 22 bases. Germline CDR1 and CDR2: SGHTA and FQGNSA. This CDR3 reads CASTALSYRDTYGYTF. The CDR3 region has the DNA TGTGCCAGCACCGCACTCTCCTACAGGGACACCTATGGCTACACCTTC.

The DNA for the CDR3 is TGTGCCAGCGGCCGGGACAGGTCGAAAGGCTACACCTTC. The encoded protein is CASGRDRSKGYTF. V usage is TRBV27 and J usage is TRBJ1-2; TRBD1 aligns across 8 bases. The CDR3 is 13 residues long. V shed 8 bases and J 8 bases; nucleotides not matched to a gene: 10. Per germline, CDR1 MNHEY and CDR2 SMNVEV (reference sequence).

V is TRBV30 and J is TRBJ1-1, with TRBD1 matching 8 bases. Germline CDR1 is GTSNPN and CDR2 is SVGIG (reference sequence). This CDR3 is 13 amino acids long. The ends lost 4 bases at V and 4 bases at J; junction bases unmatched: 5. CDR3 sequence (DNA): TGTGCCTGGACAGGGGGCGCGGGCACTGAAGCTTTCTTT. Protein product: CAWTGGAGTEAFF.

This chain joins TRBV27 and TRBJ1-1; D is ambiguous. The CDR3 contains 15 residues. Germline loops: CDR1 MNHEY, CDR2 SMNVEV (reference sequence). V was shortened by 3 bases and J by 0 bases, with 11 bases between the two germline ends. CDR3 coding DNA: TGTGCCAGCAGTTTGAAGGTGAACATGAACACTGAAGCTTTCTTT. Encoded protein: CASSLKVNMNTEAFF.

This chain links TRBV6-1 with TRBJ2-2, with TRBD1 matching over 8 bases. Germline CDR1 reads MNHNS; CDR2 reads SASEGT. The CDR3 consists of 14 residues. The J segment lost 3 bases and the V segment lost 8 bases, leaving 5 bases of the junction unmatched. This CDR3 reads CASGTGVYTGELFF. CDR3 bases: TGTGCCAGCGGGACAGGAGTTTACACCGGGGAGCTGTTTTTT.

The rearrangement uses TRBV5-5 and TRBJ2-7; D unclear. The CDR3 is 12 amino acids. V lost 3 bases, J lost 1 base, and 5 bases lay in between. Germline CDR1 is SGHKS and CDR2 is YYEKEE (reference sequence). CDR3 loop: CASSWLSYEQYF. CDR3 coding DNA: TGTGCCAGCAGCTGGCTTTCCTACGAGCAGTACTTC.

The chain recombines TRBV29-1 with TRBJ2-7, with a possible D match to TRBD2 (5 bases). This CDR3 is built from 13 residues. Per germline, CDR1 SQVTM and CDR2 ANQGSEA. Between the trimmed V and J ends, which lost 4 bases and 0 bases, there was a span of 10 bases. CDR3 region: CSVAVGSSYEQYF. Here the CDR3 DNA reads TGCAGCGTTGCTGTGGGGAGCTCCTACGAGCAGTACTTC.

The V and J genes are TRBV4-1 and TRBJ2-7; 7 bases map to TRBD1. J lost 3 bases, V lost 0 bases, and 11 bases had no gene match. From germline, CDR1 is MGHRA and CDR2 YSYEKL. The CDR3 has 17 residues. As DNA, the CDR3 is TGCGCCAGCAGCCAAGATTTAGGGGGCGCCCCGGGCTACGAGCAGTACTTC. Translating gives CASSQDLGGAPGYEQYF.

The chain is built from TRBV4-3 and TRBJ1-1, with 7 bases matching TRBD1. Germline trimming cut 0 bases from V and 4 bases from J; bases unmatched to any gene: 2. The CDR3 contains 14 residues. CDR1 is LGHNA, CDR2 YSLEER, per germline. The CDR3 region is CASSQDAGGTEAFF. CDR3 nucleotides: TGCGCCAGCAGCCAAGACGCAGGGGGCACTGAAGCTTTCTTT.

This chain joins TRBV9 and TRBJ2-5, with 8 bases fitting TRBD2. The CDR3 sequence is 18 residues long. Trimming took 0 bases from V and 4 from J; bases not matched to a gene: 14. Germline V gives CDR1 SGDLS, CDR2 YYNGEE. The CDR3 region is CASSVGSSGYQKGETQYF. CDR3 in DNA: TGTGCCAGCAGCGTAGGTTCTAGCGGGTACCAAAAGGGAGAGACCCAGTACTTC.